This T cell receptor (beta chain) was sequenced in a study of identical twins. The study, taken as a whole, reports: Analyses of zero insertions could be partly confounded by invariant MAIT and iNKT cells.

A note on this clonotype: No antigen is known for it.

MiXCR, run by TCRdb on the 5' RACE reads, gives a single entry per CDR3 protein. The sample has about 530,000 distinct CDR3 sequences; more than 20% are singletons. Germline values: CDR1 SGHNT, CDR2 YYREEE (reference sequence). Unmatched junction bases numbered 9, after V lost 4 bases and J lost 8 bases. CDR3 length: 15 amino acids. These same records also appear under a second study, on yellow fever vaccine responses in identical twins.

The chain is built from TRBV5-4 and TRBJ1-4; 9 bases are a match to TRBD1. This sequence was found in a woman younger than 30 in good health. Sequenced input: CD4+ T cells sorted from blood. The DNA for the CDR3 is TGTGCCAGCAGCAGCACAGGGGGCGCGGGGGAAAAACTGTTTTTT. Translating gives CASSSTGGAGEKLFF.